This section outlines one TCR beta chain sequence together with its context. What it recognizes is unknown. Patients with chemo-refractory metastatic non-small-cell lung cancer received focal radiation plus CTLA-4 blockade with ipilimumab. These data belong to a study of radiotherapy plus CTLA-4 blockade in lung cancer. Study as a whole: Objective response rate was roughly 19%; disease control rate, 31%.

Study-wide results and caveats: Researchers report tumor-derived TCR clones expanding in blood after radiotherapy plus ipilimumab. Early shifts in blood T cell clones, with interferon-beta, reportedly predicted response best.

Germline V gives CDR1 SGHRS, CDR2 YFSETQ. The CDR3 totals 17 residues. V dropped 0 bases and J dropped 4; count of bases not matched to a gene: 6. Assay used: immunoSEQ multiplex PCR; TCRdb lists only in-frame clones, some missing. This repertoire shows some 78,000 clones, about 86% found once; its top ten account for 2% to 2.5%. This receptor was identified in a human donor with non-small cell lung cancer who had a partial response to radiotherapy plus ipilimumab. V and J are TRBV5-1 and TRBJ2-3; 12 bases align to TRBD2. Material: peripheral blood, obtained from a patient treated with radiotherapy plus ipilimumab. CDR3 sequence: CASSLGLAGVRADTQYF. The DNA for the CDR3 is TGCGCCAGCAGCTTGGGACTAGCGGGAGTAAGGGCAGATACGCAGTATTTT.